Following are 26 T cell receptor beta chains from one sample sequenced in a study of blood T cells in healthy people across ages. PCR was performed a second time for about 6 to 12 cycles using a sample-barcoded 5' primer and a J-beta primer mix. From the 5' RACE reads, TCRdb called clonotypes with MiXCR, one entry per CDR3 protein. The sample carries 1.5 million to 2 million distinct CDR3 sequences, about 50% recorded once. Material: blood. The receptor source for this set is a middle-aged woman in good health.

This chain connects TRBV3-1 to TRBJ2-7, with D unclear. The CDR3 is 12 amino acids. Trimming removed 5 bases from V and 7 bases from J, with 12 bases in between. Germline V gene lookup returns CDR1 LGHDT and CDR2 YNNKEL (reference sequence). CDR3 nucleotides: TGTGCCAGCAGCTACCGGACGCGAGAGCAGTACTTC. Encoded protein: CASSYRTREQYF.

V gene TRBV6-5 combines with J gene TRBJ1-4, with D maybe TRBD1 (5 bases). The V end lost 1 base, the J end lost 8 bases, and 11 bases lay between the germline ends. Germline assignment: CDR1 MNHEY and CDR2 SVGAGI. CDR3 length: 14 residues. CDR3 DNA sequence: TGTGCCAGCAGTTACTTCCAGGGAGGCGAAAAACTGTTTTTT. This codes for CASSYFQGGEKLFF.

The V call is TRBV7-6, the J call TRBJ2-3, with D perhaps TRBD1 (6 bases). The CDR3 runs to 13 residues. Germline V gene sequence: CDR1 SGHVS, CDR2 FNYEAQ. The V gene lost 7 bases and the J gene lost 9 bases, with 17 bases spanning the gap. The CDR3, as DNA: TGTGCCAGCACCACTTATGGGGGCAGCACGCAGTATTTT. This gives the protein CASTTYGGSTQYF. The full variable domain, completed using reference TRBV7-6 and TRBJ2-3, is GAGVSQSPRYKVTKRGQDVALRCDPISGHVSLYWYRQALGQGPEFLTYFNYEAQQDKSGLPNDRFSAERPEGSISTLTIQRTEQRDSAMYRCASTTYGGSTQYFGPGTRLTVL.

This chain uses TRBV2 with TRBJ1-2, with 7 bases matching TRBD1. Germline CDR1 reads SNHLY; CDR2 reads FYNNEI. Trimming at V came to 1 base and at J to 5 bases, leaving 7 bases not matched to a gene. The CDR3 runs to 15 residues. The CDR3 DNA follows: TGTGCCAGCAGTGAAGGGCCAGGGGGAGAATATGGCTACACCTTC. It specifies CASSEGPGGEYGYTF.

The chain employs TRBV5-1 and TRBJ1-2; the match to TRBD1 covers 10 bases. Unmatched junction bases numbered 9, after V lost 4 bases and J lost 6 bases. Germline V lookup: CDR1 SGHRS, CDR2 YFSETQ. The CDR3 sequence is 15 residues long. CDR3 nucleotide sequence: TGCGCCAGCAGCATTGACAGGGGGCAGAGGGATGGCTACACCTTC. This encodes CASSIDRGQRDGYTF. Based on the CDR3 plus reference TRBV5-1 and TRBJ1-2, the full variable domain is KAGVTQTPRYLIKTRGQQVTLSCSPISGHRSVSWYQQTPGQGLQFLFEYFSETQRNKGNFPGRFSGRQFSNSRSEMNVSTLELGDSALYLCASSIDRGQRDGYTFGSGTRLTVV.

DNA for the CDR3: TGCAGTGCTAGACCCCCGGCAGGGAAATTGGGAGGCTACACCTTC. The encoded protein is CSARPPAGKLGGYTF. The V gene is TRBV20-1, the J gene TRBJ1-2; maybe TRBD1 (5 bases). V gave up 2 bases and J gave up 8 bases, with 21 bases separating them. The CDR3 covers 15 residues. Germline CDR1 is DFQATT and CDR2 is SNEGSKA (reference sequence).

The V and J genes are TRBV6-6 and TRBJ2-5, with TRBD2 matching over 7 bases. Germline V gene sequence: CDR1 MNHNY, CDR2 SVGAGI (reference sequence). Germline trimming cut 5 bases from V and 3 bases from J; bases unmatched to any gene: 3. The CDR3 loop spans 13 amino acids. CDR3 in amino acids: CASSGRGEETQYF. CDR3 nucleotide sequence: TGTGCCAGCAGTGGACGGGGGGAAGAGACCCAGTACTTC.

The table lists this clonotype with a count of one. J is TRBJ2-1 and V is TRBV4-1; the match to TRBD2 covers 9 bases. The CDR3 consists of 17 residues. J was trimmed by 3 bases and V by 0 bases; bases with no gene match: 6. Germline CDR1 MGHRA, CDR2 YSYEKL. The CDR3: CASSQDARGGGYNEQFF. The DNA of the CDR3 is TGCGCCAGCAGCCAAGACGCGCGGGGGGGTGGCTACAATGAGCAGTTCTTC.

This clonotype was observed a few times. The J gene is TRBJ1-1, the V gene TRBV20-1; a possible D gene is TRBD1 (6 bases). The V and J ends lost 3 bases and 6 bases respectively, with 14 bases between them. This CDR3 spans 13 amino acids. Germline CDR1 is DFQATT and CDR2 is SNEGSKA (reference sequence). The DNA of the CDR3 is TGCAGTGCTAGGAACGGGGGCGGGTCTGAAGCTTTCTTT. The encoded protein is CSARNGGGSEAFF.

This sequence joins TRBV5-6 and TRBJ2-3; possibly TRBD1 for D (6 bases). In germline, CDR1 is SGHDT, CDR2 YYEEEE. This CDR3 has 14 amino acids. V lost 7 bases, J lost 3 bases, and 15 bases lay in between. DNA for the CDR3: TGTGCCAGCGCCCTAGGGGGTTCAACAGATACGCAGTATTTT. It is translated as CASALGGSTDTQYF. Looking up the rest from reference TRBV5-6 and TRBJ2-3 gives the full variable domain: DAGVTQSPTHLIKTRGQQVTLRCSPKSGHDTVSWYQQALGQGPQFIFQYYEEEERQRGNFPDRFSGHQFPNYSSELNVNALLLGDSALYLCASALGGSTDTQYFGPGTRLTVL.

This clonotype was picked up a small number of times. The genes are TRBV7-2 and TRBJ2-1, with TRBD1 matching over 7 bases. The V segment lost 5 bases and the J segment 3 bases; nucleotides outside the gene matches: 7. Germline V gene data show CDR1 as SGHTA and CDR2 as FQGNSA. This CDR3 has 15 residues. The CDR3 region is CASSPRGQSYNEQFF. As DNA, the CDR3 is TGTGCCAGCAGCCCCAGGGGACAGAGCTACAATGAGCAGTTCTTC.

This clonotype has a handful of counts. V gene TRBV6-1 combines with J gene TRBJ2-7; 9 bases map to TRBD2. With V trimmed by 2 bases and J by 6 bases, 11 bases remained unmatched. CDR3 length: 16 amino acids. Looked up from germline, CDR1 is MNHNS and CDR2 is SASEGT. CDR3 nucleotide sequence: TGTGCCAGCAGTGAAAGAGTAGCGGGAGCTCTGAGCGAGCAGTACTTC. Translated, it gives CASSERVAGALSEQYF.

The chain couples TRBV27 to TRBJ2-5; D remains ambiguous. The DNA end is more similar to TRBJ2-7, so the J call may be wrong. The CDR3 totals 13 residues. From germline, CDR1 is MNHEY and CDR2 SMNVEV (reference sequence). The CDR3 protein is CASSSNIAYEQYF. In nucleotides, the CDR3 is TGTGCCAGCAGTTCGAATATAGCCTACGAGCAGTACTTC.

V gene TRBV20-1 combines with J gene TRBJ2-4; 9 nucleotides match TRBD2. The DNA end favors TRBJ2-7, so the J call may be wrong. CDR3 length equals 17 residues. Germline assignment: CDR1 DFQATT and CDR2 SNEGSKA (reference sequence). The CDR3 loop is CSARAFSGGFRPYEQYF. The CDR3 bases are TGCAGTGCTAGAGCATTTAGCGGGGGTTTTCGACCCTACGAGCAGTACTTC.

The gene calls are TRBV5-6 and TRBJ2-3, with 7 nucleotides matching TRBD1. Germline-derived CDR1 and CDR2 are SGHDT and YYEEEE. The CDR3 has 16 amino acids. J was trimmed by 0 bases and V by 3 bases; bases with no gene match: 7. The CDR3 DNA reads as TGTGCCAGCAGCTGGAGGACAGGAGCAAGCACAGATACGCAGTATTTT. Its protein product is CASSWRTGASTDTQYF.

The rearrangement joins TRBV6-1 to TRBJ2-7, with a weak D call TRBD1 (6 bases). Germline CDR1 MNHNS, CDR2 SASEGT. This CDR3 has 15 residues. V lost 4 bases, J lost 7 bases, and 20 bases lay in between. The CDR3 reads CASSVLPDSPGEQYF. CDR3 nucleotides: TGTGCCAGCAGTGTCCTCCCGGACAGCCCAGGGGAGCAGTACTTC.

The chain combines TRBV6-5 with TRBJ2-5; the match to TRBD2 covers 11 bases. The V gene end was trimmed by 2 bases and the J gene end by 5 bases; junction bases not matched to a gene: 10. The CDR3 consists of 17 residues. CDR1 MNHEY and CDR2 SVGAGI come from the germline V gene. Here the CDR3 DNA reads TGTGCCAGCAGTTACAGGAGTCCTAGCGGGGGGTGGGAGACCCAGTACTTC. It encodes CASSYRSPSGGWETQYF.

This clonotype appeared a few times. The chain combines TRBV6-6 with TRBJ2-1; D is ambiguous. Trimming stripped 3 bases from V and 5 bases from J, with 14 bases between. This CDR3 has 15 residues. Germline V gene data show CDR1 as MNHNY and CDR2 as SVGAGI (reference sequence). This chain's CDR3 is CASSYAGDRNNEQFF. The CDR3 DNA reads TGTGCCAGCAGTTATGCCGGTGATCGTAACAATGAGCAGTTCTTC.

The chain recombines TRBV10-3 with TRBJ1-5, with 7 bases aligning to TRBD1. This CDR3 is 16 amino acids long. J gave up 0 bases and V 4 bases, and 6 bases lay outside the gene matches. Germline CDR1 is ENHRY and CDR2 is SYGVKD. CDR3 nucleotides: TGTGCCATCAGTGCCGGGACAGTAAATAGCAATCAGCCCCAGCATTTT. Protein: CAISAGTVNSNQPQHF.

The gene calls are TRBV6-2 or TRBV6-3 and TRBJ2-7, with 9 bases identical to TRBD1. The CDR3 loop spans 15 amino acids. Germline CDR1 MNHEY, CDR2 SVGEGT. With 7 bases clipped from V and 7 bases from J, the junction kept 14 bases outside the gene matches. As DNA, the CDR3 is TGTGCCAGCACCACAACCGGGACAGGGTGCAATGAGCAGTACTTC. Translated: CASTTTGTGCNEQYF.

For the CDR3, the DNA is TGTGCCAGCTCACGACAGCAGGGAAACACAGATACGCAGTATTTT. Its translation: CASSRQQGNTDTQYF. The chain couples TRBV9 to TRBJ2-3; possibly TRBD1 for D (5 bases). Trimming left V 7 bases short and J 2 bases short, with 17 bases between. Germline V gives CDR1 SGDLS, CDR2 YYNGEE. The CDR3 is 15 amino acids.

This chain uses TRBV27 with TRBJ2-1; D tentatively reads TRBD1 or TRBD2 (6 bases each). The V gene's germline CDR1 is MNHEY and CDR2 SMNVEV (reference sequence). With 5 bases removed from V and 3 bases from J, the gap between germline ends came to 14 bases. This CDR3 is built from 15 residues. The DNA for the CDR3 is TGTGCCAGCAGTCCGGGACGGGGGCTCTACAATGAGCAGTTCTTC. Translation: CASSPGRGLYNEQFF.

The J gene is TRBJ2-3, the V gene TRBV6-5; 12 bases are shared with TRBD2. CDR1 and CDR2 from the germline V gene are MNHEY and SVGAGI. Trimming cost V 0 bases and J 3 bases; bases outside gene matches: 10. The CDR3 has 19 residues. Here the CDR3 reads CASSYSMRASGGATDTQYF. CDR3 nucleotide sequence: TGTGCCAGCAGTTACTCGATGAGGGCTAGCGGGGGGGCGACAGATACGCAGTATTTT.

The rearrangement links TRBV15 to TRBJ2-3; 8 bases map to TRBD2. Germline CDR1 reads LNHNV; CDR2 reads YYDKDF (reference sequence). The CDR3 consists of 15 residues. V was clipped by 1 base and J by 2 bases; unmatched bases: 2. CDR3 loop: CATSRAGGATDTQYF. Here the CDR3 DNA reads TGTGCCACCAGCAGAGCCGGGGGGGCCACAGATACGCAGTATTTT.

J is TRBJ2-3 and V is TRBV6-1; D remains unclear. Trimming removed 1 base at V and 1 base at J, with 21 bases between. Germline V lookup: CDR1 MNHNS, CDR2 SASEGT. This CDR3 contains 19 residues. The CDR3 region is CASSEEPDGLRTGTDTQYF. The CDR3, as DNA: TGTGCCAGCAGTGAAGAACCGGACGGTCTCAGGACCGGCACAGATACGCAGTATTTT.

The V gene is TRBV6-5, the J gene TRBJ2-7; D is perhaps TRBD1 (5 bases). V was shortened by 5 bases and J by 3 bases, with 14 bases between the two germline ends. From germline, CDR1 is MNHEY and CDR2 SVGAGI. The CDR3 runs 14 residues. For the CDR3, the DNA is TGTGCCAGCAGTCCCCGACAGCGTGACTACGAGCAGTACTTC. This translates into CASSPRQRDYEQYF.